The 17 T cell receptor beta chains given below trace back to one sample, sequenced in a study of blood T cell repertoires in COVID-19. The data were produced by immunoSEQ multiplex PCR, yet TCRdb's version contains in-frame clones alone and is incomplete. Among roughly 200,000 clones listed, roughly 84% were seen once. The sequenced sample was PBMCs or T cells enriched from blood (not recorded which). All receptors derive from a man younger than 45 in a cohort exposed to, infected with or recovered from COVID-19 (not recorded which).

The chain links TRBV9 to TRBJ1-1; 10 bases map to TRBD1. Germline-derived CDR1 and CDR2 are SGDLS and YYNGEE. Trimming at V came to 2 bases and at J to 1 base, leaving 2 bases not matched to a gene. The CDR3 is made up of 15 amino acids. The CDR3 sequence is CASSVGTGANTEAFF. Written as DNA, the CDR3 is TGTGCCAGCAGCGTGGGGACAGGGGCGAACACTGAAGCTTTCTTT.

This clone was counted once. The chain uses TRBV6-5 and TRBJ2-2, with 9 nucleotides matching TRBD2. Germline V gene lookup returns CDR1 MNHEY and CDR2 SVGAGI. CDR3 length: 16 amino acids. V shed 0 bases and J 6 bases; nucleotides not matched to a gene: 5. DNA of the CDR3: TGTGCCAGCAGTTACTCCTCTGCGGGAGGGCCCGGGGAGCTGTTTTTT. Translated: CASSYSSAGGPGELFF.

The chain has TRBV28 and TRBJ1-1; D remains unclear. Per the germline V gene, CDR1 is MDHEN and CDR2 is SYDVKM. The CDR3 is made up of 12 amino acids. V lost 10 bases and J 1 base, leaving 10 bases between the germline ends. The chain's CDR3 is CATKYWNTEAFF. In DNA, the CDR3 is TGTGCCACCAAGTACTGGAACACTGAAGCTTTCTTT. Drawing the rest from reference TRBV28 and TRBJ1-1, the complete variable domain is DVKVTQSSRYLVKRTGEKVFLECVQDMDHENMFWYRQDPGLGLRLIYFSYDVKMKEKGDIPEGYSVSREKKERFSLILESASTNQTSMYLCATKYWNTEAFFGQGTRLTVV.

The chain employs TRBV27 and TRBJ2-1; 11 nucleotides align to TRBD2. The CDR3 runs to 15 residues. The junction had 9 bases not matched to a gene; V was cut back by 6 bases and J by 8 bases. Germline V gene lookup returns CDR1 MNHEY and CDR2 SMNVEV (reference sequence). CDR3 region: CASSLSGRARDEQFF. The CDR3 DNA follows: TGTGCCAGCAGCCTTAGCGGGAGGGCCCGGGATGAGCAGTTCTTC.

CDR3 amino acids: CASSPSTGATYEQYF. CDR3 nucleotide sequence: TGTGCCAGCAGCCCTTCGACAGGCGCGACCTACGAGCAGTACTTC. The chain links TRBV28 to TRBJ2-7, with D possibly matching TRBD1 (6 bases). Germline V gene lookup returns CDR1 MDHEN and CDR2 SYDVKM. The CDR3 contains 15 residues. V dropped 6 bases and J dropped 2 bases, with 17 bases sitting between them.

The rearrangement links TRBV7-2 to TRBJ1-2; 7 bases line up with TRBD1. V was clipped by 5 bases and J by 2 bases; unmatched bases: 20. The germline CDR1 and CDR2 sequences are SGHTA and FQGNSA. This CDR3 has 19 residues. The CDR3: CASSPKTAGGGVGNYGYTF. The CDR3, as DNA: TGTGCCAGCAGCCCTAAAACCGCGGGAGGGGGCGTCGGAAACTATGGCTACACCTTC.

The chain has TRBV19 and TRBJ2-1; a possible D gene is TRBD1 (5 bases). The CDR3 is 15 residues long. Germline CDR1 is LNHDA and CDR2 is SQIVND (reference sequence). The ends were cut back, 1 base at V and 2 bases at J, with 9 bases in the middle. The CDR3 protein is CASSIAQGTYNEQFF. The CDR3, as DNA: TGTGCCAGTAGTATAGCTCAGGGAACCTACAATGAGCAGTTCTTC.

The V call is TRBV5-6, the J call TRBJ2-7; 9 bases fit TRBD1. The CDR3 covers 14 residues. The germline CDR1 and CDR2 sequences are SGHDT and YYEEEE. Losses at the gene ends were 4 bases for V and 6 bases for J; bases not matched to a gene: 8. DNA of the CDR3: TGTGCCAGCAGCATCGGGACAGGGTTTTTCGAGCAGTACTTC. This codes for CASSIGTGFFEQYF.

CDR3 sequence: CASSPDREDEKLFF. The CDR3 region has the DNA TGCGCCAGCAGCCCGGACAGGGAGGATGAAAAACTGTTTTTT. V gene TRBV5-1 combines with J gene TRBJ1-4, with 8 bases fitting TRBD1. The trim removed 4 bases at V and 6 bases at J, leaving 5 bases unmatched. Germline loops: CDR1 SGHRS, CDR2 YFSETQ. The CDR3 sequence is 14 residues long.

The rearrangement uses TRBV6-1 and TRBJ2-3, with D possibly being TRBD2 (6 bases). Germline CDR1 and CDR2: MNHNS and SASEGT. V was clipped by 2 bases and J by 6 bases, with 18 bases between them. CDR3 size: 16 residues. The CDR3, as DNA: TGTGCCAGCAGTGAACGTGAAGGAGGGCCGCGGGATACGCAGTATTTT. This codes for CASSEREGGPRDTQYF.

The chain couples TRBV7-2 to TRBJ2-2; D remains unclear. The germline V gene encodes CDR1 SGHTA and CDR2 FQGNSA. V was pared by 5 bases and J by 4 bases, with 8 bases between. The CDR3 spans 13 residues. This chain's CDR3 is CASSPYITGELFF. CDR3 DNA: TGTGCCAGCAGCCCATACATCACCGGGGAGCTGTTTTTT.

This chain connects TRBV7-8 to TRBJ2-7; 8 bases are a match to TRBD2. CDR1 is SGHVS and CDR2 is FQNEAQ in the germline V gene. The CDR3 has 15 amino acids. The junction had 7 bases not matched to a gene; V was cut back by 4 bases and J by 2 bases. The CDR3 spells CASSSLAAIPYEQYF. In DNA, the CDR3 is TGTGCCAGCAGCTCACTAGCGGCCATTCCCTACGAGCAGTACTTC.

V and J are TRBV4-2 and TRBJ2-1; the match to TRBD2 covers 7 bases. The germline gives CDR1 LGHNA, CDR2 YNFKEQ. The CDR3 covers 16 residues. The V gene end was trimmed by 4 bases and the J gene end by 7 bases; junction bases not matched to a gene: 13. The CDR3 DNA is TGTGCCAGCAGCCCGAAGGTCATAAGCGGGACTAATGAGCAGTTCTTC. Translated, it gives CASSPKVISGTNEQFF.

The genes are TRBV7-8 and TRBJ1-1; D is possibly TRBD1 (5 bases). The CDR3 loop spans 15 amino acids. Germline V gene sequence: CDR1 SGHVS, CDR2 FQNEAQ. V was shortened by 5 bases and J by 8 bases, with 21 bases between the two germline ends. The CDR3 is CASSSRVPGTLEAFF. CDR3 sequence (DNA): TGTGCCAGCAGCAGCAGGGTCCCTGGGACTCTGGAAGCTTTCTTT.

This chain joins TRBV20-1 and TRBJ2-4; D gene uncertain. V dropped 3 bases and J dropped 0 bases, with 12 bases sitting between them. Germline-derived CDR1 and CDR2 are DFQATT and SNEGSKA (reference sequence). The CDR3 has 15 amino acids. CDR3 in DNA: TGCAGTGCTAGTTTTGCGAAACTAGCCAAAAACATTCAGTACTTC. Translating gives CSASFAKLAKNIQYF.

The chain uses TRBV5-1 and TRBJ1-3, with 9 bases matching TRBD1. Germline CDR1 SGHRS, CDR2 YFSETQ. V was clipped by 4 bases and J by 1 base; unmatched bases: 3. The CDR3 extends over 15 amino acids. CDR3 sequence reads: CASSRGTGSGNTIYF. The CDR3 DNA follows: TGCGCCAGCAGCAGGGGGACAGGGTCTGGAAACACCATATATTTT.

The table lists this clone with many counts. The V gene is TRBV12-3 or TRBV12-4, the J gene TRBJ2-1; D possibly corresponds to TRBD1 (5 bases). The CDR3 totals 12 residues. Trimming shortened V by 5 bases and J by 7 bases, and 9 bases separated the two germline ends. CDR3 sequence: CASSPNRNEQFF. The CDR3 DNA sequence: TGTGCCAGCAGTCCCAACAGGAATGAGCAGTTCTTC.